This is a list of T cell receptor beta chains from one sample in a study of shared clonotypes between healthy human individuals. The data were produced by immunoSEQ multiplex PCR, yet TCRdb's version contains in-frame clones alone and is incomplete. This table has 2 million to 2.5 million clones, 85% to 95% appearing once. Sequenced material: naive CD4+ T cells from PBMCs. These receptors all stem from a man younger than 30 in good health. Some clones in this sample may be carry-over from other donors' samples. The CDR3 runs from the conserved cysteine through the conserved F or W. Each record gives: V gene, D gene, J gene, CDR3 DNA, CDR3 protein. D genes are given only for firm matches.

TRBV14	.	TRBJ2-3	TGTGCCAGCAGCCAAGTTCAGAGACCTAGCACAGATACGCAGTATTTT	CASSQVQRPSTDTQYF
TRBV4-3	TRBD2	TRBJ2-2	TGCGCCAGCAGCCAACCGCGGGGGGGTCCTGGGGAGCTGTTTTTT	CASSQPRGGPGELFF
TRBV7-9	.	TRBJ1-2	TGTGCCAGCAGCTTAGTTTGGGCAGGGCCTACCTATGGCTACACCTTC	CASSLVWAGPTYGYTF
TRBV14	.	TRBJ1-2	TGTGCCAGCAGCCAGCACCAGGGAGTAGTTGGCTACACCTTC	CASSQHQGVVGYTF
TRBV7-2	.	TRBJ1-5	TGTGCCAGCAGCCTTGGGATCGTTAGCAATCAGCCCCAGCATTTT	CASSLGIVSNQPQHF
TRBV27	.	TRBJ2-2	TGTGCCAGCAGTTTATCCCTAGGGGGGCGGGTCACCGGGGAGCTGTTTTTT	CASSLSLGGRVTGELFF
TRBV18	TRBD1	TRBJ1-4	TGTGCCAGCTCACCGTCGGGACAGTCCTCTGAAAAACTGTTTTTT	CASSPSGQSSEKLFF
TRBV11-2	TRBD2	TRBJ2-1	TGTGCCAGCAGCTTAGTTGGCGGGAGCCGCCTTAATGAGCAGTTCTTC	CASSLVGGSRLNEQFF
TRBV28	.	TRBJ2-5	TGTGCCAGCAGTCCCCCCGGACGGGTACAAGAGACCCAGTACTTC	CASSPPGRVQETQYF
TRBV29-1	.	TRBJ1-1	TGCAGCGTTGAAGCCGGGGCGGGAGTTGAAGCTTTCTTT	CSVEAGAGVEAFF